The rows below give T cell receptor beta chains drawn from one sample of a study of cytomegalovirus exposure and HLA in healthy donors. Sequenced by immunoSEQ multiplex PCR; TCRdb stores in-frame clones only, minus some. The table lists about 89,000 clones, around nine tenths of them singletons, with approximately 10% in the top ten. The sample was PBMCs. These receptors came from a young man in good health and CMV-seropositive. CDR3s include the opening cysteine and the closing phenylalanine or tryptophan. Fields, in order: clone size, D gene, J gene, V gene, CDR3 protein, CDR3 DNA. A D gene is named only where the DNA matches it firmly. Clone size appears in some rows only: once, few, many, or a class for an expanded clone.

>NA|NA|TRBJ1-1|TRBV30
CAWRDSLNTEAFF
TGTGCCTGGAGGGACAGCTTGAACACTGAAGCTTTCTTT
>NA|TRBD1|TRBJ1-2|TRBV7-2
CASSATTGVRGGYTF
TGTGCCAGCAGCGCCACAACAGGGGTCCGGGGTGGCTACACCTTC
>NA|TRBD2|TRBJ2-7|TRBV29-1
CSVEFPSGREGQYF
TGCAGCGTTGAGTTTCCTAGCGGGAGGGAGGGGCAGTACTTC
>NA|TRBD1|TRBJ1-1|TRBV11-2
CASSLSTGGTEAFF
TGTGCCAGCAGCTTGAGTACAGGGGGCACTGAAGCTTTCTTT
>NA|NA|TRBJ1-1|TRBV18
CASSPRGATEAFF
TGTGCCAGCTCACCAAGGGGCGCCACTGAAGCTTTCTTT
>NA|NA|TRBJ2-7|TRBV27
CASSNQGLYEQYF
TGTGCCAGCAGTAATCAGGGTCTCTACGAGCAGTACTTC
>NA|TRBD2|TRBJ2-1|TRBV23-1
CASSPTAGGQCHEQFF
TGCGCCAGCTCCCCTACAGCGGGAGGCCAGTGCCATGAGCAGTTCTTC
>NA|TRBD1|TRBJ2-5|TRBV6-5
CASRPGQGLKETQYF
TGTGCCAGCAGACCAGGACAGGGTTTGAAAGAGACCCAGTACTTC
>NA|TRBD1|TRBJ2-1|TRBV28
CASSRTGSNNEQFF
TGTGCCAGCAGTAGGACAGGGAGCAACAATGAGCAGTTCTTC
>NA|TRBD1|TRBJ2-6|TRBV6-4
CASSDRTGSGANVLTF
TGTGCCAGCAGTGACCGGACAGGGTCTGGGGCCAACGTCCTGACTTTC
>few|TRBD1|TRBJ1-1|TRBV27
CASSSFLPPAWTGMNTEAFF
TGTGCCAGCAGTTCTTTTCTCCCCCCCGCGTGGACAGGGATGAACACTGAAGCTTTCTTT
>NA|TRBD1|TRBJ2-4|TRBV28
CASSLAPGGIGNIQYF
TGTGCCAGCAGTTTAGCCCCAGGGGGTATAGGGAACATTCAGTACTTC
>once|TRBD2|TRBJ2-5|TRBV28
CASSRTSGRIRKETQYF
TGTGCCAGCAGTCGGACTAGCGGGAGGATAAGAAAAGAGACCCAGTACTTC
>NA|NA|TRBJ2-7|TRBV6-5
CASSYSAGSTYEQYF
TGTGCCAGCAGTTACTCGGCAGGCTCGACATACGAGCAGTACTTC
>NA|TRBD1|TRBJ1-1|TRBV5-1
CASSFTGGSFKNEAFF
TGCGCCAGCAGCTTTACAGGGGGCTCCTTCAAAAATGAAGCTTTCTTT
>NA|NA|TRBJ2-7|TRBV29-1
CSVTSKGVYEQYF
TGCAGCGTTACAAGTAAAGGGGTCTACGAGCAGTACTTC
>NA|TRBD1|TRBJ1-1|TRBV30
CAWSVWQGASTEAFF
TGTGCCTGGAGTGTATGGCAGGGGGCGAGCACTGAAGCTTTCTTT
>NA|NA|TRBJ2-7|TRBV10-3
CAISESGQTYEQYF
TGTGCCATCAGTGAGTCTGGACAGACCTACGAGCAGTACTTC
>NA|NA|TRBJ2-1|TRBV12-5
CASGFQQGGPWEQFF
TGTGCTAGTGGTTTCCAACAGGGAGGGCCTTGGGAGCAGTTCTTC
>NA|NA|TRBJ1-4|TRBV5-1
CASSLNGQTTNEKLFF
TGCGCCAGCAGCTTGAACGGACAGACAACTAATGAAAAACTGTTTTTT
>NA|NA|TRBJ2-3|TRBV4-1
CASSQGTGKADTQYF
TGCGCCAGCAGCCAAGGTACAGGGAAGGCCGATACGCAGTATTTT
>few|TRBD2|TRBJ2-1|TRBV10-1
CASSGVRTSGRMNTEQFF
TGCGCCAGCAGTGGGGTCCGAACTAGCGGGAGGATGAATACGGAGCAGTTCTTC
>NA|TRBD1|TRBJ2-3|TRBV5-1
CASSPWTGATDTQYF
TGCGCCAGCAGCCCCTGGACAGGGGCCACAGATACGCAGTATTTT
>once|TRBD2|TRBJ2-7|TRBV5-1
CASSLDGTSGSKQYF
TGCGCCAGCAGCTTGGACGGGACTAGCGGAAGTAAGCAGTACTTC
>NA|TRBD1|TRBJ1-2|TRBV7-9
CASSRGTDYGYTF
TGTGCCAGCAGCCGAGGGACAGACTATGGCTACACCTTT
>once|NA|TRBJ2-1|TRBV2
CASSVGPVGHFKSSYNEQFF
TGTGCCAGCAGTGTAGGTCCCGTAGGACATTTCAAGAGCTCCTACAATGAGCAGTTCTTC
>NA|TRBD1|TRBJ2-2|TRBV4-1
CASSQGPGQVTGELFF
TGCGCCAGCAGCCAAGGTCCGGGACAGGTAACCGGGGAGCTGTTTTTT
>few|TRBD1|TRBJ2-7|TRBV5-1
CASSLGLGQGHYEQYF
TGCGCCAGCAGCTTGGGGCTTGGACAGGGTCACTACGAGCAGTACTTC
>NA|NA|TRBJ1-3|TRBV7-6
CASSPPDRGNTIYF
TGTGCCAGCAGCCCACCAGACAGGGGAAACACCATATATTTT